This T cell receptor beta chain was identified during a study of T cell repertoires in cytomegalovirus infection. Study conclusions and caveats: Carriage of CMV together with the relevant HLA was identifiable through cumulative public TCR beta family frequency.

This clonotype was recorded a few times. Its cognate antigen is unknown. TCRdb analysed the reads with MiXCR anew, one entry per CDR3 protein. The table lists approximately 500,000 distinct CDR3 sequences, more than 15% of them singletons, with 20% to 30% in the top ten. The length of the CDR3 is 12 residues. Trimming took off 4 bases at V and 5 bases at J, with 8 bases between the two ends. Germline CDR1 reads SQVTM; CDR2 reads ANQGSEA. The specimen sequenced was CD8+ T cells from PBMCs. The receptor was derived from a human donor in good health (CMV status not recorded). Some clones in this sample may be carry-over from other donors' samples. This rearrangement joins TRBV29-1 to TRBJ1-4; D is uncertain. The CDR3 coding sequence is TGCAGCGTTGGACGGCAAAATGAAAAACTGTTTTTT. This codes for CSVGRQNEKLFF.